This T cell receptor beta chain was profiled in a study of blood T cell repertoires in COVID-19. Generated by immunoSEQ multiplex PCR, the TCRdb table keeps only in-frame clones and is missing some. This table has approximately 260,000 clones, roughly 88% appearing once. Trimming took 5 bases from V and 3 from J, leaving 14 bases between them. The CDR3 length is 15 residues. Germline CDR1 and CDR2: LNHDA and SQIVND (reference sequence). The receptor comes from a woman aged 65 to 85 with COVID-19, enrolled during active disease. Sequencing used peripheral blood. The chain recombines TRBV19 with TRBJ1-5; D is perhaps TRBD1 (6 bases). The CDR3 region has the DNA TGTGCCAGTAGTGAATATCAGGGGTACAATCAGCCCCAGCATTTT. Protein product: CASSEYQGYNQPQHF. Based on the CDR3 plus reference TRBV19 and TRBJ1-5, the full variable domain is DGGITQSPKYLFRKEGQNVTLSCEQNLNHDAMYWYRQDPGQGLRLIYYSQIVNDFQKGDIAEGYSVSREKKESFPLTVTSAQKNPTAFYLCASSEYQGYNQPQHFGDGTRLSIL.